Shown below are 24 T cell receptor beta chains from a single sample sequenced in a study of cytomegalovirus exposure and HLA in healthy donors (dated by TCRdb to between 2016 and 2019). Preparation of the library involved the immunoSEQ multiplex PCR assay. Drawn from immuneACCESS, this table holds only the in-frame rearrangements with V and J called that TCRdb kept. Clones are partly lost; checked studies trace under half to an unresolved V gene and leave the rest unexplained. The sample table contains about 140,000 clones; only one count was recorded for 94% of them. The ten largest clonotypes hold 1.8% of the sample. The sequenced sample consisted of PBMCs. The receptors were sampled from a man aged 18 to 30 in good health and CMV-seropositive.

The chain carries TRBV10-3 and TRBJ2-1; TRBD2 matches at 8 bases. This CDR3 region has 16 residues. Germline CDR1 and CDR2: ENHRY and SYGVKD. The J segment lost 6 bases and the V segment lost 5 bases, leaving 12 bases of the junction unmatched. The CDR3 is CAISPTGTRTGNEQFF. CDR3 nucleotides: TGTGCCATCAGTCCAACCGGGACTAGGACGGGCAATGAGCAGTTCTTC.

This chain joins TRBV28 and TRBJ2-1; 8 positions match TRBD2. Per germline, CDR1 MDHEN and CDR2 SYDVKM. The CDR3 is 15 residues long. The V segment lost 3 bases and the J segment 6 bases; nucleotides outside the gene matches: 7. CDR3 DNA sequence: TGTGCCAGCAGTTTCTACTCGACTAGCGTCAATGAGCAGTTCTTC. Protein: CASSFYSTSVNEQFF. Full variable domain (outside the CDR3, taken from reference TRBV28 and TRBJ2-1): DVKVTQSSRYLVKRTGEKVFLECVQDMDHENMFWYRQDPGLGLRLIYFSYDVKMKEKGDIPEGYSVSREKKERFSLILESASTNQTSMYLCASSFYSTSVNEQFFGPGTRLTVL.

The genes are TRBV5-6 and TRBJ2-7; possible D gene TRBD1, 6 bases. The CDR3 covers 14 residues. Germline assignment: CDR1 SGHDT and CDR2 YYEEEE. V lost 3 bases, J lost 8 bases, and 18 bases lay in between. The CDR3: CASSSTGGGFKQYF. The CDR3 DNA is TGTGCCAGCAGCTCTACTGGGGGCGGCTTCAAGCAGTACTTC.

V usage is TRBV5-6 and J usage is TRBJ1-3; possible D gene TRBD1, 6 bases. Trimming removed 0 bases at V and 0 bases at J, with 10 bases between. Per the germline V gene, CDR1 is SGHDT and CDR2 is YYEEEE. This CDR3 is built from 16 residues. The CDR3 sequence: CASSLGQGLSGNTIYF. The CDR3 coding sequence is TGTGCCAGCAGCTTGGGGCAGGGGCTCTCTGGAAACACCATATATTTT.

The chain links TRBV11-3 to TRBJ2-1; TRBD2 matches at 12 bases. V lost 5 bases and J lost 4; bases outside the gene matches: 6. This CDR3 region has 16 residues. The V gene's germline CDR1 is SGHNT and CDR2 YENEEA. The CDR3 nucleotides are TGTGCCAGCAGCACCCGGACTAGCGGGAAATACAATGAGCAGTTCTTC. Protein: CASSTRTSGKYNEQFF.

This clone was observed a single time. The chain has TRBV7-2 and TRBJ1-5; no firm D call. This CDR3 region has 15 residues. CDR1 and CDR2 from the germline V gene are SGHTA and FQGNSA. Trimming removed 5 bases from V and 0 bases from J, with 11 bases in between. CDR3 nucleotide sequence: TGTGCCAGCAGCCCGCCCGGACTTAGCAATCAGCCCCAGCATTTT. Protein sequence: CASSPPGLSNQPQHF.

The chain combines TRBV2 with TRBJ2-7; 12 bases map to TRBD1. V trimming: 5 bases; J trimming: 3 bases; junction bases outside the gene matches: 5. The germline V gene encodes CDR1 SNHLY and CDR2 FYNNEI. CDR3 length: 15 amino acids. Here the CDR3 DNA reads TGTGCCAGCAGTTCGGGACAGGGGGCTAGCTACGAGCAGTACTTC. Encoded protein: CASSSGQGASYEQYF. Variable domain in full (rest from reference TRBV2 and TRBJ2-7): EPEVTQTPSHQVTQMGQEVILRCVPISNHLYFYWYRQILGQKVEFLVSFYNNEISEKSEIFDDQFSVERPDGSNFTLKIRSTKLEDSAMYFCASSSGQGASYEQYFGPGTRLTVT.

The V and J genes are TRBV28 and TRBJ2-1, with 8 bases that match TRBD2. Germline V gene sequence: CDR1 MDHEN, CDR2 SYDVKM. Trimming at V came to 6 bases and at J to 2 bases, leaving 6 bases not matched to a gene. This CDR3 has 15 residues. The CDR3 bases are TGTGCCAGCAGACGAGCGGGAGAGGCCTACAATGAGCAGTTCTTC. Translation: CASRRAGEAYNEQFF.

This rearrangement joins TRBV28 to TRBJ1-2; 7 bases are shared with TRBD1. CDR1 is MDHEN, CDR2 SYDVKM, per germline. V was pared by 7 bases and J by 4 bases, with 12 bases of the junction left unmatched. The CDR3 has 15 amino acids. Here the CDR3 reads CASTMERGRLYGYTF. The CDR3 nucleotides are TGTGCCAGCACCATGGAGAGGGGGCGCCTCTATGGCTACACCTTC.

The genes are TRBV6-1 and TRBJ2-7, with 14 positions matching TRBD2. The CDR3 sequence is 15 residues long. V shed 4 bases, J shed 4 bases, and the junction held 3 bases outside the gene matches. Per the germline V gene, CDR1 is MNHNS and CDR2 is SASEGT. The CDR3 nucleotides are TGTGCCAGCAGTGCCGGGACTAGCGGGAGTTACGAGCAGTACTTC. This codes for CASSAGTSGSYEQYF.

V is TRBV13 and J is TRBJ1-4; 8 positions agree with TRBD1. With V trimmed by 0 bases and J by 5 bases, 2 bases remained unmatched. In germline, CDR1 is PRHDT, CDR2 FYEKMQ (reference sequence). This CDR3 has 15 amino acids. This CDR3 reads CASSLGWTGNEKLFF. CDR3 bases: TGTGCCAGCAGCTTAGGGTGGACAGGGAATGAAAAACTGTTTTTT.

The gene calls are TRBV27 and TRBJ1-1; maybe TRBD1 (5 bases). Trimming stripped 0 bases from V and 6 bases from J, with 14 bases between. The V gene's germline CDR1 is MNHEY and CDR2 SMNVEV (reference sequence). The CDR3 has 15 residues. The CDR3 loop is CASSLSQGGVSEAFF. CDR3 nucleotide sequence: TGTGCCAGCAGTTTATCGCAGGGCGGGGTGTCTGAAGCTTTCTTT.

This sequence joins TRBV11-2 and TRBJ2-7, with D perhaps TRBD1 (6 bases). Germline lookup yields CDR1 SGHAT and CDR2 FQNNGV. There are 19 residues in the CDR3. The V end lost 5 bases, the J end lost 3 bases, and 29 bases lay between the germline ends. The chain's CDR3 is CASSPRGQKWEIVHYEQYF. CDR3 bases: TGTGCCAGCAGCCCCAGGGGTCAAAAATGGGAGATAGTCCACTACGAGCAGTACTTC.

This rearrangement joins TRBV27 to TRBJ2-3, with 10 bases fitting TRBD2. J lost 3 bases, V lost 4 bases, and 10 bases had no gene match. This CDR3 contains 17 residues. From germline, CDR1 is MNHEY and CDR2 SMNVEV (reference sequence). DNA of the CDR3: TGTGCCAGCAGTTCCCTAGCGGGAGAAGTTCTAACAGATACGCAGTATTTT. The encoded protein is CASSSLAGEVLTDTQYF.

The J gene is TRBJ2-1, the V gene TRBV27, with 9 nucleotides matching TRBD1. Germline V CDR1 and CDR2: MNHEY, SMNVEV (reference sequence). CDR3 length: 14 amino acids. V lost 6 bases and J lost 9; bases outside the gene matches: 9. As DNA, the CDR3 is TGTGCCAGCAGAGAGACAGGGGGAAAGGGTGAGCAGTTCTTC. This sequence encodes CASRETGGKGEQFF.

The J gene is TRBJ2-7, the V gene TRBV6-1; TRBD1 is a possible D gene (5 bases). Germline V gives CDR1 MNHNS, CDR2 SASEGT. The CDR3 extends over 14 amino acids. V was trimmed by 1 base and J by 1 base, leaving 8 bases between them. The CDR3 coding sequence is TGTGCCAGCAGTGAAGGACAGTTTTCCTACGAGCAGTACTTC. This codes for CASSEGQFSYEQYF.

The chain combines TRBV6-7 with TRBJ2-5; TRBD1 agrees at 7 bases. TRBV6-7 carries the ORF label, with uncertain function. The CDR3 is 14 residues long. Trimming cost V 11 bases and J 5 bases; bases outside gene matches: 14. CDR3 in amino acids: CASPIRGKWETQYF. The CDR3 coding sequence is TGTGCCTCGCCGATCAGGGGGAAGTGGGAGACCCAGTACTTC.

The chain employs TRBV5-1 and TRBJ1-1, with 7 bases fitting TRBD1. V shed 5 bases, J shed 5 bases, and the junction held 9 bases outside the gene matches. The CDR3 extends over 14 amino acids. The germline CDR1 and CDR2 sequences are SGHRS and YFSETQ. In DNA form, the CDR3 reads TGCGCCAGCAGTAGGGACAGCCCTGGGACTGAAGCTTTCTTT. Translated: CASSRDSPGTEAFF. Complete variable domain (other parts from reference TRBV5-1 and TRBJ1-1): KAGVTQTPRYLIKTRGQQVTLSCSPISGHRSVSWYQQTPGQGLQFLFEYFSETQRNKGNFPGRFSGRQFSNSRSEMNVSTLELGDSALYLCASSRDSPGTEAFFGQGTRLTVV.

V usage is TRBV9 and J usage is TRBJ2-5, with 14 bases matching TRBD2. Germline V gene data show CDR1 as SGDLS and CDR2 as YYNGEE. The CDR3 has 15 amino acids. The J segment lost 4 bases and the V segment lost 5 bases, leaving 4 bases of the junction unmatched. The CDR3 nucleotides are TGTGCCAGCAGTCCAGGACTAGCGGGAGGAGAGACCCAGTACTTC. The encoded protein is CASSPGLAGGETQYF.

V gene TRBV5-4 combines with J gene TRBJ2-7; 12 bases are a match to TRBD2. This CDR3 region has 16 residues. CDR1 and CDR2 (germline): SGHNT, YYREEE (reference sequence). V shed 4 bases and J 4 bases; nucleotides not matched to a gene: 9. This CDR3 is CASSTRTSGVPYEQYF. The DNA for the CDR3 is TGTGCCAGCAGCACAAGGACTAGCGGGGTACCTTACGAGCAGTACTTC.

The V call is TRBV6-5, the J call TRBJ2-7; TRBD2 aligns across 8 bases. This CDR3 is built from 15 residues. The V segment lost 6 bases and the J segment 2 bases; nucleotides outside the gene matches: 9. Germline values: CDR1 MNHEY, CDR2 SVGAGI. DNA of the CDR3: TGTGCCAGCAGCTCCCTAGCGGGTGGCACCTACGAGCAGTACTTC. Protein sequence: CASSSLAGGTYEQYF.

The chain's CDR3 is CASSPNSHNEQFF. For the CDR3, the DNA is TGTGCCAGCTCACCTAACAGCCACAATGAGCAGTTCTTC. The chain uses TRBV18 and TRBJ2-1; no firm D call. Germline CDR1 KGHSH, CDR2 LQKENI. The CDR3 has 13 amino acids. V gave up 3 bases and J gave up 5 bases, with 8 bases separating them.

This clone was seen just once. The J gene is TRBJ2-1, the V gene TRBV9, with 9 bases identical to TRBD2. CDR3 length: 16 residues. Germline CDR1 is SGDLS and CDR2 is YYNGEE. The V gene end was trimmed by 0 bases and the J gene end by 9 bases; junction bases not matched to a gene: 10. The CDR3 protein is CASSVGAGGPRGEQFF. DNA of the CDR3: TGTGCCAGCAGCGTAGGTGCGGGAGGGCCAAGGGGTGAGCAGTTCTTC. The full variable domain, rest sourced from reference TRBV9 and TRBJ2-1, is DSGVTQTPKHLITATGQRVTLRCSPRSGDLSVYWYQQSLDQGLQFLIQYYNGEERAKGNILERFSAQQFPDLHSELNLSSLELGDSALYFCASSVGAGGPRGEQFFGPGTRLTVL.

The V and J genes are TRBV5-1 and TRBJ2-7; 10 positions agree with TRBD2. The CDR3 spans 15 residues. The V and J ends lost 5 bases and 2 bases, in that order; junction bases with no gene match: 7. CDR1 SGHRS and CDR2 YFSETQ come from the germline V gene. The CDR3 DNA is TGCGCCAGCAGTTTGACTAGCGGGTTCACCTACGAGCAGTACTTC. This translates into CASSLTSGFTYEQYF.